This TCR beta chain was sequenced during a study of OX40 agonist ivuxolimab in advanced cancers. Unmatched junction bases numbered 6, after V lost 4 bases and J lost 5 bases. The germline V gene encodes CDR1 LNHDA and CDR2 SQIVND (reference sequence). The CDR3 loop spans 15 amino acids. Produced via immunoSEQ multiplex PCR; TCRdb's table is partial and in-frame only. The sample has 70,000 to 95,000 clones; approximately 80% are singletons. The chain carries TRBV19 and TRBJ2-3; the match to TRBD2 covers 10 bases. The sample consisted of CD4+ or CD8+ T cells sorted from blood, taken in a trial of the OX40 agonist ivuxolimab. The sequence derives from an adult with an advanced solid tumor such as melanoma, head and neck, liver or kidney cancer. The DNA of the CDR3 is TGTGCCAGTAGTAGAGCGGGGGGGCGGAAAGATACGCAGTATTTT. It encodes CASSRAGGRKDTQYF.